This T cell receptor beta chain comes out of a study of response to subunit inactivated influenza vaccine. General study points: With each seasonal influenza vaccination, the authors suggested, few new T cells are recruited.

As regards this clonotype: What it binds is unknown.

TCRdb re-called the RT-PCR reads through MiXCR, storing one row per CDR3 protein. The sample has more than 600,000 distinct CDR3 sequences; around 18% are singletons. Trimming took off 6 bases at V and 4 bases at J, with 21 bases between the two ends. The CDR3 length is 15 residues. Looked up from germline, CDR1 is DFQATT and CDR2 is SNEGSKA (reference sequence). Sequencing was performed on PBMCs from blood, taken more than 4 days after vaccination. The source of this sequence is a man between 50 and 59 years old who received an inactivated influenza vaccine. The chain uses TRBV20-1 and TRBJ1-1; TRBD1 might be the D (6 bases). CDR3 sequence: CSAEAGTQPGTEAFF. DNA of the CDR3: TGCAGTGCCGAGGCCGGGACACAACCAGGCACTGAAGCTTTCTTT.